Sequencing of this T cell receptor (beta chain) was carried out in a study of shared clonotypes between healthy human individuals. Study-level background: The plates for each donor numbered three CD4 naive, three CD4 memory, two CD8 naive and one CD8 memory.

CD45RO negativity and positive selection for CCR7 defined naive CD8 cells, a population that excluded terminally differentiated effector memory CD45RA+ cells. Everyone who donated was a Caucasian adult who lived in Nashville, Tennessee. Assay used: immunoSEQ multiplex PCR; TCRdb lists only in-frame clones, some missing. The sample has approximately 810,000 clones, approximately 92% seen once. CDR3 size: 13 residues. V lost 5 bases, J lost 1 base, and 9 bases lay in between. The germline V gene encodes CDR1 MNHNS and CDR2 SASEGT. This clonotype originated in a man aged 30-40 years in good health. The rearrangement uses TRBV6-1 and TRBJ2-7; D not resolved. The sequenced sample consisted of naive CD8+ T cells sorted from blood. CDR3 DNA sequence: TGTGCCAGCAGTACGACGGAATCCTACGAGCAGTACTTC. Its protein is CASSTTESYEQYF.